The 23 T cell receptor beta chains in this list originate from one sample, sequenced in a study of Ad26.COV2.S vaccination and SARS-CoV-2 variants. Treatment defined: roughly 19 received Ad26.COV2.S at low or high dose, single or two shots; roughly 5 received placebo; per-sample allocation not given. Day 63 after the first injection of vaccine or placebo was the sampling time. Produced via immunoSEQ multiplex PCR; TCRdb's table is partial and in-frame only. The repertoire holds under 550,000 clones, with more than 75% as singletons. Source: peripheral blood, taken in a trial of Ad26.COV2.S vaccine versus placebo. Receptors originate from a person between 18 and 59 years old who received the Ad26.COV2.S COVID-19 vaccine or a placebo.

CDR3 sequence reads: CASRDLQETQYF. DNA of the CDR3: TGTGCCAGCAGGGACCTCCAGGAGACCCAGTACTTC. V gene TRBV12-3 or TRBV12-4 combines with J gene TRBJ2-5; D gene ambiguous. The CDR3 contains 12 residues. V shed 6 bases and J shed 5 bases, with 10 bases lying between them.

This clone was counted a few times. The J gene is TRBJ1-2, the V gene TRBV2; the D is unclear. Per the germline V gene, CDR1 is SNHLY and CDR2 is FYNNEI. The germline V and J ends were trimmed by 11 bases and 4 bases, with 14 bases remaining between them. The CDR3 is 12 residues long. The CDR3: CAYAAEGYGYTF. In nucleotides, the CDR3 is TGTGCCTACGCCGCCGAGGGCTATGGCTACACCTTC.

The V gene is TRBV3-1 (or the pseudogene TRBV3-2), the J gene TRBJ1-2; D ambiguous. The V end lost 4 bases, the J end lost 7 bases, and 16 bases lay between the germline ends. Germline values: CDR1 LGHDT, CDR2 YNNKEL (reference sequence). The CDR3 totals 14 residues. The CDR3 is CASSLRGRGSGYTF. The DNA for the CDR3 is TGTGCCAGCAGCCTTAGAGGCCGGGGATCTGGCTACACCTTC.

This clone was counted between two and nine times. This chain joins TRBV6-5 and TRBJ2-7; the D gene is possibly TRBD1 (6 bases). V was cut by 5 bases and J by 3 bases, with 14 bases left in between. This CDR3 is built from 14 residues. CDR1 is MNHEY and CDR2 is SVGAGI in the germline V gene. CDR3 in amino acids: CASSPYRARYEQYF. The CDR3 nucleotides read TGTGCCAGCAGTCCGTACAGGGCTCGCTACGAGCAGTACTTC.

The chain is built from TRBV5-6 and TRBJ2-2, with 7 bases that match TRBD2. The CDR3 loop spans 17 amino acids. Per germline, CDR1 SGHDT and CDR2 YYEEEE. J was trimmed by 5 bases and V by 4 bases; bases with no gene match: 14. This chain's CDR3 is CASSPISGGDYTGELFF. The DNA of the CDR3 is TGTGCCAGCAGCCCGATTAGTGGCGGGGACTATACCGGGGAGCTGTTTTTT.

The genes are TRBV5-6 and TRBJ2-5; 11 bases are a match to TRBD1. The CDR3 consists of 15 residues. Germline CDR1 is SGHDT and CDR2 is YYEEEE. V lost 2 bases to trimming and J lost 2 bases; unmatched junction nucleotides: 2. CDR3: CASSFGTGGQETQYF. The CDR3 DNA reads TGTGCCAGCAGCTTTGGGACAGGGGGTCAAGAGACCCAGTACTTC. The full variable domain, completed using reference TRBV5-6 and TRBJ2-5, is DAGVTQSPTHLIKTRGQQVTLRCSPKSGHDTVSWYQQALGQGPQFIFQYYEEEERQRGNFPDRFSGHQFPNYSSELNVNALLLGDSALYLCASSFGTGGQETQYFGPGTRLLVL.

The rearrangement uses TRBV5-6 and TRBJ2-3; D is ambiguous. This CDR3 has 15 amino acids. Germline CDR1 is SGHDT and CDR2 is YYEEEE. V was pared by 2 bases and J by 6 bases, with 16 bases between. Here the CDR3 DNA reads TGTGCCAGCAGCTTTGGAGCGTTAAGAGGTGATACGCAGTATTTT. Translation gives CASSFGALRGDTQYF.

The V gene is TRBV19, the J gene TRBJ1-2, with 7 bases that match TRBD1. This CDR3 contains 12 residues. V lost 10 bases and J lost 2; bases outside the gene matches: 4. The germline gives CDR1 LNHDA, CDR2 SQIVND (reference sequence). The chain's CDR3 is CAIGGANYGYTF. CDR3 DNA: TGTGCCATAGGGGGCGCGAACTATGGCTACACCTTC.

The genes are TRBV6-5 and TRBJ1-5, with 9 bases matching TRBD1. Germline V lookup: CDR1 MNHEY, CDR2 SVGAGI. The trim removed 5 bases at V and 3 bases at J, leaving 5 bases unmatched. The CDR3 has 15 residues. This CDR3 reads CASSLGTGFNQPQHF. CDR3 nucleotide sequence: TGTGCCAGCAGTCTAGGGACAGGGTTCAATCAGCCCCAGCATTTT.

The chain links TRBV7-2 to TRBJ1-2; 8 nucleotides line up with TRBD1. CDR1 and CDR2 (germline): SGHTA, FQGNSA. The CDR3 totals 14 residues. The ends lost 2 bases at V and 8 bases at J; junction bases unmatched: 7. CDR3 nucleotides: TGTGCCAGCAGCTTATGGCAGGGGGCGGTGGGCTACACCTTC. Residues: CASSLWQGAVGYTF.

V gene TRBV9 combines with J gene TRBJ2-7; 15 nucleotides line up with TRBD2. Germline CDR1 is SGDLS and CDR2 is YYNGEE. The CDR3 loop spans 16 amino acids. V dropped 3 bases and J dropped 6; count of bases not matched to a gene: 7. The CDR3 nucleotides are TGTGCCAGCAGCGAAGGACTAGCGGGGGGGCCCGGCGAGCAGTACTTC. Protein sequence: CASSEGLAGGPGEQYF.

The chain uses TRBV10-3 and TRBJ1-1, with 7 nucleotides matching TRBD1. The CDR3 spans 14 residues. Trimming took 4 bases from V and 3 from J; bases not matched to a gene: 5. The V gene's germline CDR1 is ENHRY and CDR2 SYGVKD. CDR3 nucleotide sequence: TGTGCCATCAGTGGAGGGGGCGGCGACACTGAAGCTTTCTTT. Amino acids: CAISGGGGDTEAFF.

The CDR3 DNA sequence: TGTGCCAGCTCTTTAGGCGTCCAGAACACTGAAGCTTTCTTT. Translated: CASSLGVQNTEAFF. The genes are TRBV27 and TRBJ1-1; no clear D. The CDR3 totals 14 residues. CDR1 and CDR2 (germline): MNHEY, SMNVEV (reference sequence). V was clipped by 8 bases and J by 1 base, with 14 bases between them.

The chain couples TRBV2 to TRBJ1-1; weak D call: TRBD1 (5 bases). V gave up 3 bases and J gave up 0 bases, with 11 bases separating them. CDR1 SNHLY and CDR2 FYNNEI come from the germline V gene. The length of the CDR3 is 15 residues. Here the CDR3 reads CASSDPTVMNTEAFF. CDR3 sequence (DNA): TGTGCCAGCAGTGACCCGACAGTAATGAACACTGAAGCTTTCTTT.

The chain has TRBV7-8 and TRBJ2-7; D is undetermined. CDR3 length equals 15 residues. The germline V and J ends were trimmed by 4 bases and 3 bases, with 16 bases remaining between them. Germline-derived CDR1 and CDR2 are SGHVS and FQNEAQ. CDR3 coding DNA: TGTGCCAGCAGCTCCCCGGCCCAGCCGGTCTACGAGCAGTACTTC. This sequence encodes CASSSPAQPVYEQYF.

V usage is TRBV9 and J usage is TRBJ1-6; 8 bases are a match to TRBD1. Germline V gene data show CDR1 as SGDLS and CDR2 as YYNGEE. Trimming at V came to 3 bases and at J to 10 bases, leaving 15 bases not matched to a gene. The CDR3 runs 17 residues. The CDR3 DNA sequence: TGTGCCAGCAGCGCATCCCGCTTCCAGGGGGCCGGGTCACCCCTCCACTTT. Translated: CASSASRFQGAGSPLHF.

The count of this clone is one. V is TRBV5-5 and J is TRBJ1-5, with D unresolved. Germline CDR1 is SGHKS and CDR2 is YYEKEE (reference sequence). V lost 4 bases and J 0 bases, leaving 8 bases between the germline ends. This CDR3 contains 14 residues. The CDR3 bases are TGTGCCAGCAGCGAGAATGATAGCAATCAGCCCCAGCATTTT. This codes for CASSENDSNQPQHF.

The chain links TRBV3-1 (or the pseudogene TRBV3-2) to TRBJ1-1; 8 bases align to TRBD1. This CDR3 is built from 15 residues. The V and J ends lost 4 bases and 3 bases, in that order; junction bases with no gene match: 7. The V gene's germline CDR1 is LGHDT and CDR2 YNNKEL (reference sequence). CDR3 sequence (DNA): TGTGCCAGCAGCCGGACAGGGTTTGCGGACACTGAAGCTTTCTTT. Translated, it gives CASSRTGFADTEAFF.

The chain joins TRBV11-2 to TRBJ1-4; no definite D call. Germline lookup yields CDR1 SGHAT and CDR2 FQNNGV. V was shortened by 1 base and J by 4 bases, with 7 bases between the two germline ends. This CDR3 spans 14 amino acids. The chain's CDR3 is CASSLGHLNEKLFF. DNA for the CDR3: TGTGCCAGCAGCTTAGGACATCTTAATGAAAAACTGTTTTTT.

This sequence joins TRBV19 and TRBJ1-5; no clear D. In germline, CDR1 is LNHDA, CDR2 SQIVND (reference sequence). The CDR3 has 15 amino acids. Trimming took 3 bases from V and 1 from J, leaving 10 bases between them. The CDR3: CASSMQWRSNQPQHF. CDR3 DNA sequence: TGTGCCAGTAGTATGCAGTGGAGAAGCAATCAGCCCCAGCATTTT.

This chain uses TRBV13 with TRBJ2-7, with a possible D match to TRBD1 (6 bases). Trimming took off 5 bases at V and 4 bases at J, with 12 bases between the two ends. Germline-derived CDR1 and CDR2 are PRHDT and FYEKMQ (reference sequence). This CDR3 contains 13 residues. CDR3 residues: CASSPLQGYEQYF. The CDR3, as DNA: TGTGCCAGCAGCCCTTTACAGGGATACGAGCAGTACTTC. Together with reference TRBV13 and TRBJ2-7, the CDR3 gives the full variable domain: AAGVIQSPRHLIKEKRETATLKCYPIPRHDTVYWYQQGPGQDPQFLISFYEKMQSDKGSIPDRFSAQQFSDYHSELNMSSLELGDSALYFCASSPLQGYEQYFGPGTRLTVT.

This clone was recorded once. CDR3 residues: CASSPSTGPDTQYF. CDR3 nucleotides: TGTGCCAGCAGTCCCTCTACCGGTCCAGATACGCAGTATTTT. The genes are TRBV6-2 or TRBV6-3 and TRBJ2-3, with D unclear. From germline, CDR1 is MNHEY and CDR2 SVGEGT. The CDR3 contains 14 residues. V was shortened by 5 bases and J by 4 bases, with 13 bases between the two germline ends.

The chain couples TRBV12-3 or TRBV12-4 to TRBJ1-3; tentative D call: TRBD1 (5 bases). V was clipped by 3 bases and J by 7 bases, with 10 bases between them. The CDR3 sequence is 13 residues long. The CDR3 region is CASSFGRENTIYF. The CDR3 nucleotides read TGTGCCAGCAGTTTTGGCAGGGAGAACACCATATATTTT.